This entry describes one T cell receptor (beta chain). The source of the sample is a study of blood T cell repertoires in COVID-19. Study as a whole: Sources were T cells, B-cell-depleted T cells, or PBMCs; the material itself was cDNA or gDNA.

V lost 3 bases to trimming and J lost 5 bases, with 23 bases between them. The CDR3 is 18 amino acids. CDR1 LNHDA and CDR2 SQIVND come from the germline V gene (reference sequence). In the study's own analysis: Nucleated cell number was recorded as an estimate derived from reference gene primer amplification. Using immunoSEQ multiplex PCR, the repertoire was profiled, and TCRdb retains in-frame clones only, with some absent. The D gene and trimming were derived from the DNA, and the V and J assignments and clone size from that table. The repertoire holds approximately 30,000 clones, with 65% to 90% as singletons.

The sequenced sample consisted of peripheral blood. The TCR originated in a human donor in a cohort sampled during active COVID-19. The chain uses TRBV19 and TRBJ2-1; D may be TRBD1 (6 bases). CDR3 DNA: TGTGCCAGTAGTATGTTGTCTGGCCCGCGGACAGTCCACAATGAGCAGTTCTTC. Translating it yields CASSMLSGPRTVHNEQFF.